The present T cell receptor beta chain was sequenced within a study of siplizumab effects on memory and regulatory T cells. Findings and caveats of the study: Unstimulated subsets accounted for the mapping of only a minor share of the clones that were alloreactive.

Per germline, CDR1 SGHNT and CDR2 YYREEE (reference sequence). After removal of 2 bases from V and 6 bases from J, the junction contained 12 bases not matched to a gene. The CDR3 runs 16 residues. TCRdb's table, derived via immunoSEQ multiplex PCR, lists solely in-frame clones and lacks some. Seen here are some 97,000 clones, approximately 94% observed once, and the top ten hold over 1%. This clone occurred once. The target antigen is unknown. The sequence derives from a human donor in good health. The J gene is TRBJ2-7, the V gene TRBV5-4; TRBD2 agrees at 9 bases. The source material was non-Treg CD4+ T cells sorted from blood. CDR3 amino acids: CASSFAGGPSITEQYF. CDR3 nucleotides: TGTGCCAGCAGCTTTGCGGGAGGGCCATCCATAACCGAGCAGTACTTC.